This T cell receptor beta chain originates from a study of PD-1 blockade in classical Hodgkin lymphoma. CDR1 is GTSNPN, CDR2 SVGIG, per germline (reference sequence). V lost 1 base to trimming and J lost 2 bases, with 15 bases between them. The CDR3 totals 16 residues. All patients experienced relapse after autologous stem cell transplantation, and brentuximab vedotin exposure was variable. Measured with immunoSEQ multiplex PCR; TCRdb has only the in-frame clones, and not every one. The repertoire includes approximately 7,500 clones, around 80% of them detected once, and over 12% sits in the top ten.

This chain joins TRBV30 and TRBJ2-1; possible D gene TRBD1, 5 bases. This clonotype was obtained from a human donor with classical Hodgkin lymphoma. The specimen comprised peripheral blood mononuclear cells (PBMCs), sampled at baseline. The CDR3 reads CAWSEPKGRPYNEQFF. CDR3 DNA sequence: TGTGCCTGGAGTGAACCGAAGGGGCGACCCTACAATGAGCAGTTCTTC.